This T cell receptor (beta chain) comes out of a study of blood T cell repertoires in COVID-19. Using immunoSEQ multiplex PCR, the repertoire was profiled, and TCRdb retains in-frame clones only, with some absent. The data hold about 180,000 clones, with about 84% observed a single time. Recovered Cohort 3 donors showed two negative PCRs, clearance, or symptom resolution. Between the trimmed V and J ends, which lost 1 base and 2 bases, there was a span of 9 bases. This CDR3 has 14 amino acids. Germline CDR1 reads SGHDT; CDR2 reads YYEEEE. The sequencing sample was made of PBMCs or T cells enriched from blood (not recorded which). The J gene is TRBJ2-5, the V gene TRBV5-6; D might be TRBD1 (6 bases). The TCR was taken from a woman between 25 and 40 years old who had recovered from COVID-19. The CDR3 DNA reads as TGTGCCAGCAGCTTGTACGACAGGCAAGAGACCCAGTACTTC. This encodes CASSLYDRQETQYF.